Listed here are 24 T cell receptor beta chains from one sample, sequenced in a study of blood T cell repertoires in COVID-19 (dated by TCRdb to about 2020). Library method: the immunoSEQ multiplex PCR assay. TCRdb took this table from immuneACCESS and kept in-frame rearrangements with V and J called. Such tables lack part of the clones; where checked against another copy, unresolved V genes explain under half of the gap, and the rest is unexplained. The sample table contains some 350,000 clones; only one count was recorded for around 87% of them. Of the sample, 2.5% to 3.5% is held by the ten largest clones. Source material: peripheral blood. These receptors were taken from a human donor in a cohort sampled during active COVID-19.

In its sample, this clone was seen once. The rearrangement links TRBV6-1 to TRBJ2-2, with D possibly matching TRBD2 (6 bases). With 2 bases removed from V and 4 bases from J, the gap between germline ends came to 20 bases. There are 18 residues in the CDR3. Per the germline V gene, CDR1 is MNHNS and CDR2 is SASEGT. The CDR3 is CASSEMERVYGGTGELFF. For the CDR3, the DNA is TGTGCCAGCAGTGAAATGGAGCGGGTCTACGGGGGCACCGGGGAGCTGTTTTTT.

The chain is built from TRBV21-1 and TRBJ2-7; the table's D gene call, TRBD2, was not cross checked with the DNA. TRBV21-1 is a pseudogene. This CDR3 contains 12 residues. The CDR3 bases are TGTGCCAGCACTCAGGGAGGTCACGAGCAGTACTTC. Its translation: CASTQGGHEQYF.

The rearrangement joins TRBV25-1 to TRBJ2-6, with a tentative D call TRBD2 (6 bases). The germline V gene has CDR1 MGHDK and CDR2 SYGVNS. V gave up 10 bases and J gave up 0 bases, with 16 bases separating them. The CDR3 runs to 16 residues. CDR3 sequence: CATGEAAASGANVLTF. The CDR3 coding sequence is TGTGCCACGGGGGAGGCAGCCGCCTCTGGGGCCAACGTCCTGACTTTC.

The genes are TRBV5-1 and TRBJ1-2, with unresolved D. This CDR3 region has 17 residues. V was cut by 0 bases and J by 3 bases, with 18 bases left in between. CDR1 SGHRS and CDR2 YFSETQ come from the germline V gene. CDR3 nucleotides: TGCGCCAGCAGCTTGGATTTTGGGCCTACCGAATACTATGGCTACACCTTC. This codes for CASSLDFGPTEYYGYTF.

The genes are TRBV4-2 and TRBJ1-3, with D unresolved. This CDR3 comprises 14 residues. Looked up from germline, CDR1 is LGHNA and CDR2 is YNFKEQ. V lost 0 bases to trimming and J lost 4 bases, with 7 bases between them. The CDR3 DNA is TGTGCCAGCAGCCAAGAACAGTTGGGAAACACCATATATTTT. Translation gives CASSQEQLGNTIYF.

The V call is TRBV3-1 (or the pseudogene TRBV3-2), the J call TRBJ2-5, with 7 bases aligning to TRBD2. The germline V gene encodes CDR1 LGHDT and CDR2 YNNKEL (reference sequence). The ends lost 8 bases at V and 2 bases at J; junction bases unmatched: 5. The CDR3 sequence is 13 residues long. CDR3 DNA sequence: TGTGCCAGCGGGGGGGAGGGGCAAGAGACCCAGTACTTC. It is translated as CASGGEGQETQYF.

The genes are TRBV5-1 and TRBJ2-1, with TRBD1 as a possible D gene (5 bases). CDR1 is SGHRS, CDR2 YFSETQ, per germline. With 7 bases removed from V and 5 bases from J, the gap between germline ends came to 16 bases. The CDR3 contains 14 residues. The CDR3 spells CASRREGINNEQFF. The CDR3 DNA reads TGCGCCAGCCGCAGGGAAGGCATCAACAATGAGCAGTTCTTC.

This clone has a single count. V usage is TRBV19 and J usage is TRBJ2-2; possible D gene TRBD2, 5 bases. CDR1 and CDR2 from the germline V gene are LNHDA and SQIVND (reference sequence). Deletions cut 7 bases from V and 3 bases from J, with 15 bases between. The CDR3 is 15 residues long. The CDR3 loop is CASTKSEGDTGELFF. DNA of the CDR3: TGTGCCAGTACCAAATCTGAGGGAGACACCGGGGAGCTGTTTTTT.

The chain uses TRBV28 and TRBJ2-7; tentative D call: TRBD1 (6 bases). The V end was cut by 3 bases, the J end by 7 bases, with 25 bases between. CDR1 is MDHEN, CDR2 SYDVKM, per germline. The CDR3 sequence is 17 residues long. The CDR3 nucleotides read TGTGCCAGCAGTTTCCCCAGCCACAGGGTTCGGGTCGGGGAGCAGTACTTC. Residues: CASSFPSHRVRVGEQYF.

Notes on this clone: The sample has other DNA sequences that encode this CDR3 too. The J gene is TRBJ2-7, the V gene TRBV11-2, with D hard to call. This CDR3 region has 12 residues. Trimming removed 2 bases from V and 2 bases from J, with 4 bases in between. The germline CDR1 and CDR2 sequences are SGHAT and FQNNGV. The DNA of the CDR3 is TGTGCCAGCAGCTTACGAGCCTACGAGCAGTACTTC. Its protein is CASSLRAYEQYF.

This clone was detected once. The V gene is TRBV15, the J gene TRBJ1-2; weak D call: TRBD1 (6 bases). Between the trimmed V and J ends, which lost 0 bases and 4 bases, there was a span of 9 bases. This CDR3 spans 14 amino acids. Germline CDR1 reads LNHNV; CDR2 reads YYDKDF (reference sequence). This chain's CDR3 is CATSRDTGSYGYTF. CDR3 in DNA: TGTGCCACCAGCAGAGATACAGGGTCCTATGGCTACACCTTC.

The chain carries TRBV6-5 and TRBJ1-5; D is possibly TRBD1 (5 bases). The ends were cut back, 7 bases at V and 3 bases at J, with 13 bases in the middle. This CDR3 region has 14 residues. CDR1 is MNHEY, CDR2 SVGAGI, per germline. CDR3: CASTADSYNQPQHF. CDR3 DNA: TGTGCCAGCACCGCAGACAGCTACAATCAGCCCCAGCATTTT.

The V call is TRBV30, the J call TRBJ1-5; TRBD1 might be the D (6 bases). V was cut by 2 bases and J by 9 bases, with 14 bases left in between. This CDR3 region has 13 residues. Germline V CDR1 and CDR2: GTSNPN, SVGIG (reference sequence). The DNA for the CDR3 is TGTGCCTGGAGTCCGAGAGGGGGTGGGCCCCAGCATTTT. Translating gives CAWSPRGGGPQHF.

The chain links TRBV24-1 to TRBJ2-3, with 7 bases identical to TRBD2. The CDR3 runs to 16 residues. Germline V lookup: CDR1 KGHDR, CDR2 SFDVKD. J gave up 0 bases and V 5 bases, and 7 bases lay outside the gene matches. CDR3 sequence reads: CATSGPSGASTDTQYF. In DNA form, the CDR3 reads TGTGCCACCAGTGGTCCGAGCGGGGCTAGCACAGATACGCAGTATTTT.

The chain recombines TRBV5-1 with TRBJ1-1; D remains ambiguous. Per germline, CDR1 SGHRS and CDR2 YFSETQ. V lost 3 bases and J lost 2, with 11 bases in between. The CDR3 loop spans 14 amino acids. The CDR3 region has the DNA TGCGCCAGCAGCTATCTCCCGGGAAACACTGAAGCTTTCTTT. Encoded protein: CASSYLPGNTEAFF.

The gene calls are TRBV10-3 and TRBJ2-5; weak D call: TRBD2 (5 bases). The CDR3 consists of 16 residues. CDR1 and CDR2 from the germline V gene are ENHRY and SYGVKD. V lost 0 bases and J 4 bases, leaving 15 bases between the germline ends. CDR3 sequence: CAISESTLGSGETQYF. The CDR3, as DNA: TGTGCCATCAGTGAGTCGACTCTGGGGAGTGGAGAGACCCAGTACTTC.

V and J are TRBV12-3 or TRBV12-4 and TRBJ2-7; D is perhaps TRBD1 (5 bases). V lost 5 bases to trimming and J lost 3 bases, with 11 bases between them. CDR3 length: 13 residues. CDR3 sequence (DNA): TGTGCCAGCAGTGACGGACATTTCTACGAGCAGTACTTC. It translates to CASSDGHFYEQYF.

The CDR3 nucleotides are TGTGCCAGCAGCCCCACGGGGGAGCAGAACATTCAGTACTTC. It codes for CASSPTGEQNIQYF. V gene TRBV9 combines with J gene TRBJ2-4, with a tentative D call TRBD2 (6 bases). Germline V gene lookup returns CDR1 SGDLS and CDR2 YYNGEE. Trimming pared 4 bases from V and 7 bases from J, leaving 15 bases between. The CDR3 spans 14 residues.

This clone was recorded once. This chain links TRBV29-1 with TRBJ2-1; TRBD1 might be the D (5 bases). The V end was cut by 2 bases, the J end by 12 bases, with 14 bases between. CDR3 length equals 12 residues. The V gene's germline CDR1 is SQVTM and CDR2 ANQGSEA. The CDR3 DNA sequence: TGCAGCGTTGAACCCCGACAGCGCGCGCAGTTCTTC. Its translation is CSVEPRQRAQFF.

The chain couples TRBV28 to TRBJ2-1; D not certain. CDR1 and CDR2 from the germline V gene are MDHEN and SYDVKM. The CDR3 length is 11 residues. The V and J ends lost 6 bases and 4 bases respectively, with 4 bases between them. The CDR3 nucleotides read TGTGCCAGCAGCTCTTACAATGAGCAGTTCTTC. Amino acids: CASSSYNEQFF.

This chain connects TRBV5-6 to TRBJ2-3; D possibly corresponds to TRBD1 (5 bases). Between the trimmed V and J ends, which lost 0 bases and 6 bases, there was a span of 11 bases. This CDR3 has 14 amino acids. CDR1 and CDR2 from the germline V gene are SGHDT and YYEEEE. This chain's CDR3 is CASSLAVTGDTQYF. The CDR3 DNA reads TGTGCCAGCAGCTTGGCCGTAACAGGCGATACGCAGTATTTT.

The chain joins TRBV6-5 to TRBJ2-7, with 8 bases identical to TRBD2. This CDR3 comprises 14 residues. V lost 7 bases, J lost 2 bases, and 7 bases stayed unmatched. Germline loops: CDR1 MNHEY, CDR2 SVGAGI. CDR3 nucleotide sequence: TGTGCCAGCACCGCGGGGGGTCCAACCTACGAGCAGTACTTC. It specifies CASTAGGPTYEQYF.

The CDR3 DNA reads as TGTGCCAGCTCACCGGACAGGGCTGGAAACACCATATATTTT. Its protein product is CASSPDRAGNTIYF. The rearrangement joins TRBV18 to TRBJ1-3; 8 bases are a match to TRBD1. The CDR3 spans 14 residues. The germline V gene encodes CDR1 KGHSH and CDR2 LQKENI. V lost 3 bases, J lost 2 bases, and 0 bases stayed unmatched.

J is TRBJ1-5 and V is TRBV19; the D gene is possibly TRBD1 (6 bases). The CDR3 loop spans 14 amino acids. Germline V gene data show CDR1 as LNHDA and CDR2 as SQIVND (reference sequence). The V and J ends lost 5 bases and 3 bases respectively, with 11 bases between them. This CDR3 reads CASSPDRYNQPQHF. Here the CDR3 DNA reads TGTGCCAGTAGTCCTGACAGGTACAATCAGCCCCAGCATTTT.